Each of the 12 T cell receptor beta chains below was sequenced from the same sample in a study of neoadjuvant nivolumab and ipilimumab in lung cancer. Method: immunoSEQ multiplex PCR; TCRdb's copy keeps in-frame clones and lacks some. The repertoire includes about 8,800 clones, 60% to 85% of them detected once, and approximately 3.2% sits in the top ten. The sequences come from tumor tissue, collected after neoadjuvant nivolumab, alone or with ipilimumab, at or shortly before surgery. Source of these receptors: an adult with non-small cell lung cancer.

The CDR3 loop is CASSLAPGQGRNYGYTF. The CDR3 region has the DNA TGCGCCAGCAGCTTGGCCCCGGGACAGGGTCGGAACTATGGCTACACCTTC. The rearrangement uses TRBV5-1 and TRBJ1-2; 9 bases are a match to TRBD1. CDR1 and CDR2 (germline): SGHRS, YFSETQ. J lost 2 bases, V lost 0 bases, and 8 bases had no gene match. The CDR3 extends over 17 amino acids.

On this clone: This CDR3 is missing its conserved last phenylalanine or tryptophan, likely due to a read error. The DNA is left out, because the CDR3 cannot be placed on it with certainty; the CDR3 is given as TCRdb lists it. The J gene is TRBJ1-2, the V gene TRBV5-6; the listed D gene, TRBD1, was not tested against the DNA. The CDR3 region is 13 residues in length, termini included. Per the germline V gene, CDR1 is SGHDT and CDR2 is YYEEEE. The CDR3 loop reads CASSLVSGGIPVL.

The chain combines TRBV5-6 with TRBJ2-1; D possibly matches TRBD1 or TRBD2 (6 bases each). The CDR3 totals 11 residues. V was cut by 4 bases and J by 9 bases, with 8 bases left in between. Looked up from germline, CDR1 is SGHDT and CDR2 is YYEEEE. CDR3 in amino acids: CASSEGGEQFF. Written as DNA, the CDR3 is TGTGCCAGCAGCGAGGGGGGTGAGCAGTTCTTC.

This rearrangement joins TRBV5-6 to TRBJ1-5; unclear D gene. This CDR3 is built from 16 residues. Trimming stripped 0 bases from V and 4 bases from J, with 14 bases between. Germline V CDR1 and CDR2: SGHDT, YYEEEE. Written as DNA, the CDR3 is TGTGCCAGCAGCTTGGCCCTCGGTAGAGATAATCAGCCCCAGCATTTT. Translating gives CASSLALGRDNQPQHF.

The V and J genes are TRBV29-1 and TRBJ2-3; possibly TRBD2 for D (6 bases). Germline V lookup: CDR1 SQVTM, CDR2 ANQGSEA. The CDR3 is made up of 14 amino acids. The V gene lost 4 bases and the J gene lost 1 base, with 12 bases spanning the gap. The CDR3 reads CSVGGGSGTDTQYF. As DNA, the CDR3 is TGCAGCGTTGGAGGAGGGAGCGGCACAGATACGCAGTATTTT.

The chain employs TRBV29-1 and TRBJ1-2, with unresolved D. The CDR3 has 14 amino acids. V dropped 5 bases and J dropped 4 bases, with 17 bases sitting between them. Germline assignment: CDR1 SQVTM and CDR2 ANQGSEA. This chain's CDR3 is CSVRTGAATYGYTF. CDR3 DNA: TGCAGCGTTCGGACGGGAGCGGCTACCTATGGCTACACCTTC.

V gene TRBV27 combines with J gene TRBJ2-7; D is uncertain. CDR3 length: 16 residues. Germline assignment: CDR1 MNHEY and CDR2 SMNVEV (reference sequence). The V end was cut by 6 bases, the J end by 6 bases, with 24 bases between. DNA for the CDR3: TGTGCCAGCAGCCAAAACCCCTGGTCCGGGCAGGCCGAGCAGTACTTC. Its protein is CASSQNPWSGQAEQYF.

To note about this clone: This sample also contains other DNA sequences that code for the same CDR3. This sequence joins TRBV5-5 and TRBJ2-5; 9 bases are shared with TRBD1. In germline, CDR1 is SGHKS, CDR2 YYEKEE (reference sequence). J was trimmed by 5 bases and V by 5 bases; bases with no gene match: 4. CDR3 size: 13 residues. In nucleotides, the CDR3 is TGTGCCAGCAGTGGGACAGGGTCGGAGACCCAGTACTTC. As protein: CASSGTGSETQYF.

The chain links TRBV5-5 to TRBJ2-7; 10 bases agree with TRBD2. After removal of 2 bases from V and 4 bases from J, the junction contained 6 bases not matched to a gene. Looked up from germline, CDR1 is SGHKS and CDR2 is YYEKEE (reference sequence). The CDR3 covers 15 residues. CDR3 in DNA: TGTGCCAGCAGCTTTTCCCCTAGCGGGAGATACGAGCAGTACTTC. It codes for CASSFSPSGRYEQYF.

This clone was picked up a small number of times. The CDR3 loop reads CASSSGQGGYYNEQFF. In DNA form, the CDR3 reads TGTGCCAGCAGTTCCGGACAGGGGGGGTACTACAATGAGCAGTTCTTC. The V gene is TRBV27, the J gene TRBJ2-1; 10 bases line up with TRBD1. The CDR3 loop spans 16 amino acids. Per germline, CDR1 MNHEY and CDR2 SMNVEV (reference sequence). V trimming: 4 bases; J trimming: 3 bases; junction bases outside the gene matches: 6.

This clone turned up a few times. The chain has TRBV5-1 and TRBJ2-2, with D perhaps TRBD1 (5 bases). The ends were cut back, 4 bases at V and 1 base at J, with 8 bases in the middle. The V gene's germline CDR1 is SGHRS and CDR2 YFSETQ. CDR3 length: 14 amino acids. The CDR3 nucleotides read TGCGCCAGCAGCGTTCAGGGGAACACCGGGGAGCTGTTTTTT. Its translation: CASSVQGNTGELFF.

The V and J genes are TRBV28 and TRBJ1-5; unclear D gene. The CDR3 covers 13 residues. Deletions cut 3 bases from V and 5 bases from J, with 8 bases between. CDR1 and CDR2 (germline): MDHEN, SYDVKM. CDR3 coding DNA: TGTGCCAGCAGTTTGGAGGGCCATCAGCCCCAGCATTTT. Protein sequence: CASSLEGHQPQHF.